This TCR beta chain stems from a study of regulatory T cells in long-lasting Graves disease. The time point denotes: newly diagnosed GD, antithyroid drugs for less than 3 months. PBMCs were the source of the RNA used for TCR sequencing. This clonotype occurred many times. Antigen: not known. This CDR3 spans 16 amino acids. The germline CDR1 and CDR2 sequences are MDHEN and SYDVKM. V lost 5 bases to trimming and J lost 1 base; unmatched junction nucleotides: 11. Study-wide results and caveats: Authors noted too few samples as a limitation.

For TCR beta, libraries came from iRepertoire HTBI primers and Arm-PCR of CDR3 regions. Authors' data handling: The samples included roughly 62 TRBV and some 14 TRBJ segments. Each CDR3 protein gets one entry after TCRdb re-called the multiplex PCR reads with MiXCR. The V and J calls follow TCRdb's processing rather than the paper's. The sample records roughly 420,000 distinct CDR3 sequences, less than 20% being singletons. The chain has TRBV28 and TRBJ2-7, with 7 bases aligning to TRBD1. Sequencing used peripheral blood mononuclear cells (PBMCs), obtained at new diagnosis, from a patient treated with antithyroid drugs. The source is a female donor with Graves disease. CDR3 residues: CASSQTRDSPSYEQYF. Here the CDR3 DNA reads TGTGCCAGCAGTCAAACTCGGGACAGCCCTTCCTACGAGCAGTACTTC.